The rows below give T cell receptor beta chains drawn from one sample of a study of CD8+ T cells in alopecia areata. Libraries were prepared by immunoSEQ multiplex PCR; TCRdb keeps only in-frame clonotypes and omits some of them. This sample has over 85,000 clones; approximately 60% occur once, and the top ten carry around 15%. The material was CD8+ T cells sorted from blood, obtained at week 4, from a patient treated with tofacitinib. The receptors shown here come from a human donor with alopecia areata. The CDR3 runs from the conserved cysteine through the conserved F or W. Each record gives: V gene, D gene, J gene, clone size, CDR3 DNA, CDR3 protein. The D gene is left open where the match is weak. Size is omitted from some rows. Given values are once, few, many or a class for expanded clones.

v_call: TRBV7-9
d_call: NA
j_call: TRBJ2-7
clone_size: NA
cdr3_nt: TGTGCCAGCAGCTTTGGGGGCCACGAGCAGTACTTC
cdr3_aa: CASSFGGHEQYF

v_call: TRBV28
d_call: NA
j_call: TRBJ2-3
clone_size: NA
cdr3_nt: TGTGCCAGCAGTTTATACGGGGGAAGCACAGATACGCAGTATTTT
cdr3_aa: CASSLYGGSTDTQYF

v_call: TRBV27
d_call: TRBD2
j_call: TRBJ2-1
clone_size: NA
cdr3_nt: TGTGCCAGCAGTTTCCCGGGGGGGCTTAATGAGCAGTTCTTC
cdr3_aa: CASSFPGGLNEQFF

v_call: TRBV9
d_call: TRBD2
j_call: TRBJ2-1
clone_size: NA
cdr3_nt: TGTGCCAGCAGCGTAGTTTCTAGCGGCCCCTACAATGAGCAGTTCTTC
cdr3_aa: CASSVVSSGPYNEQFF

v_call: TRBV9
d_call: NA
j_call: TRBJ1-1
clone_size: once
cdr3_nt: TGTGCCAGCGCGGGAGGCGGGCACACTGAAGCTTTCTTT
cdr3_aa: CASAGGGHTEAFF

v_call: TRBV5-4
d_call: NA
j_call: TRBJ2-6
clone_size: once
cdr3_nt: TGTGCCAGCAGTCCTCGGGAGGCCAACGTCCTGACTTTC
cdr3_aa: CASSPREANVLTF

v_call: TRBV6-6
d_call: NA
j_call: TRBJ2-5
clone_size: NA
cdr3_nt: TGTGCCAGCAGTTCCCGGCCCCAAGAGACCCAGTACTTC
cdr3_aa: CASSSRPQETQYF

v_call: TRBV5-6
d_call: TRBD1
j_call: TRBJ2-7
clone_size: NA
cdr3_nt: TGTGCCAGCAGCCCGGACAGGGAAAACGAGCAGTACTTC
cdr3_aa: CASSPDRENEQYF

v_call: TRBV29-1
d_call: NA
j_call: TRBJ2-1
clone_size: NA
cdr3_nt: TGCAGCGTTGAAGATGCTGACGCGGAGGGGCGGAAGCAGTTCTTC
cdr3_aa: CSVEDADAEGRKQFF

v_call: TRBV29-1
d_call: NA
j_call: TRBJ1-3
clone_size: NA
cdr3_nt: TGCAGCGTTGCGGACAGCAACTCTGGAAACACCATATATTTT
cdr3_aa: CSVADSNSGNTIYF

v_call: TRBV4-3
d_call: NA
j_call: TRBJ2-7
clone_size: NA
cdr3_nt: TGCGCCAGCAGCCACCAGACTAGCTCCTACGAGCAGTACTTC
cdr3_aa: CASSHQTSSYEQYF

v_call: TRBV4-1
d_call: NA
j_call: TRBJ2-1
clone_size: many
cdr3_nt: TGTGCCAGCAGCCAAGTGAGAGTAGAGCCCAATGAGCAGTTCTTC
cdr3_aa: CASSQVRVEPNEQFF

v_call: TRBV7-9
d_call: NA
j_call: TRBJ2-1
clone_size: few
cdr3_nt: TGTGCCAGCAGCTTAGGAAGGAATGAGCAGTTCTTC
cdr3_aa: CASSLGRNEQFF

v_call: TRBV7-9
d_call: NA
j_call: TRBJ2-2
clone_size: NA
cdr3_nt: TGTGCCAGCACGTACAGCGGGTGGGGCACCGGGGAGCTGTTTTTT
cdr3_aa: CASTYSGWGTGELFF

v_call: TRBV4-1
d_call: NA
j_call: TRBJ2-5
clone_size: NA
cdr3_nt: TGCGCCAGCAGCCACGGTGCCGCGACTAGTGGGGAGACCCAGTACTTC
cdr3_aa: CASSHGAATSGETQYF

v_call: TRBV7-9
d_call: TRBD2
j_call: TRBJ2-1
clone_size: NA
cdr3_nt: TGTGCCAGCAGCTTAGTCGGGTACGGGACTACTAACAATGAGCAGTTCTTC
cdr3_aa: CASSLVGYGTTNNEQFF

v_call: TRBV30
d_call: TRBD1
j_call: TRBJ1-5
clone_size: NA
cdr3_nt: TGTGCCTTTTCATTAGGGACAGGGGGCTTTAATCAGCCCCAGCATTTT
cdr3_aa: CAFSLGTGGFNQPQHF

v_call: TRBV7-3
d_call: TRBD1
j_call: TRBJ2-5
clone_size: few
cdr3_nt: TGTGCCAGCAGCGGGACAGGGGGCCGAGAGACCCAGTACTTC
cdr3_aa: CASSGTGGRETQYF